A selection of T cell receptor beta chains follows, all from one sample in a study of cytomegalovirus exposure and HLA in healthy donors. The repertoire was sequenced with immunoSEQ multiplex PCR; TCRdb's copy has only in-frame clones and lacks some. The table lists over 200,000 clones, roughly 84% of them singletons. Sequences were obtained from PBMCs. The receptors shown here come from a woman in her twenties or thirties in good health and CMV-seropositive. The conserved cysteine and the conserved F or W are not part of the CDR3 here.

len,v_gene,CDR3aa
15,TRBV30,AWSGLAGRDYYNEQF
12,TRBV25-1,ASSESGASYEQY
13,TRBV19,ASSPRDRGTYEQY
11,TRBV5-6,ASSRTGYGEAF
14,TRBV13,ASSLGLGRQGDGYT
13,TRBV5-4,ASSLDLGVRQPQH
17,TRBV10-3,AISEEGIGKKQGVREQF
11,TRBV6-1,ASSKGISYEQY
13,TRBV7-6,ASSLDSSGANVLT
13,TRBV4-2,ASSQDLAVTDTQY
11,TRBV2,TSGKGGPYEQY
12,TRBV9,ASKATGADEKLF
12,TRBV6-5,ASSYVEKANVLT
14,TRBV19,ASNPDPRFGDYEQY
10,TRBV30,AWSRVGGGYT
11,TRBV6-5,ASYPGGGNTIY
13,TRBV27,ASSLRVSSNQPQH
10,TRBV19,ASSYPGGEQF
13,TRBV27,ASSPGLAAYNEQF
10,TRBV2,ASSEGYPEAF
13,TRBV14,ASSQVTLSYNEQF
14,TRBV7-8,ASSLPRLAGRETQY
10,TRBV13,ASSLKWDTQY
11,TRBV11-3,ASSLARVDEQY
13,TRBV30,AWIGIREATDTQY
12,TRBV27,ASSPGLAGLEQY
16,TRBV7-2,ASSLPVASGKWEETQY